In its sample, the clone carrying this T cell receptor beta chain was seen many times. What it binds is not known. The beta constant-region primer was an equimolar mix of two oligonucleotides covering TRBC1 and TRBC2. Nested alpha and beta constant-region primers with the SP2 primer drove four PCR rounds on ligated cDNA. Ligation attached a single-stranded oligonucleotide with a 12-nucleotide UMI and the SP2 primer to the cDNA 3' end. TCRdb passed the UMI-ligation and nested PCR reads through MiXCR, listing each CDR3 protein once. Among tens of thousands of distinct CDR3 sequences listed, about 10% were seen once. This specimen belongs to a study of naive and memory T cell subsets. CMV status came from CD4+ IFNgamma after overnight CMV lysate stimulation. Cells stained for CD3, CD4, CD8, CD45RA, CD27 and viability were sorted into four CD45RA/CD27 subsets. CDR1 and CDR2 from the germline V gene are LNHDA and SQIVND (reference sequence). This CDR3 has 16 amino acids. Trimming removed 6 bases from V and 1 base from J; junction bases left unmatched: 6.

Whole-study findings and limits: Possibly reflecting memory cells re-expressing CD45RA, a few larger clonotypes occurred in naive repertoires, especially CD8.

The sample was naive CD4+ T cells from blood. This sequence joins TRBV19 and TRBJ2-6; 7 bases fit TRBD1. The receptor comes from a human donor in good health. CDR3 residues: CASSWTGRSGANVLTF. In DNA, the CDR3 is TGTGCCAGTAGCTGGACAGGCAGATCTGGGGCCAACGTCCTGACTTTC. Based on the CDR3 plus reference TRBV19 and TRBJ2-6, the full variable domain is DGGITQSPKYLFRKEGQNVTLSCEQNLNHDAMYWYRQDPGQGLRLIYYSQIVNDFQKGDIAEGYSVSREKKESFPLTVTSAQKNPTAFYLCASSWTGRSGANVLTFGAGSRLTVL.